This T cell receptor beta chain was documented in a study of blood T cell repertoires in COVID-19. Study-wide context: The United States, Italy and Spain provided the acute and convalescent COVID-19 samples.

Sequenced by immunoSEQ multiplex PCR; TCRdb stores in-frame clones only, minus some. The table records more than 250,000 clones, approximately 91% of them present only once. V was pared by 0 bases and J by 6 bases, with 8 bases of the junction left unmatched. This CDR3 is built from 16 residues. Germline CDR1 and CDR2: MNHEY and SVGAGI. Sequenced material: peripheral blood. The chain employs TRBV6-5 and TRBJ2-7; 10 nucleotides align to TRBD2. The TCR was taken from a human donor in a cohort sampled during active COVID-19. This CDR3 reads CASSYSIIAGGVEQYF. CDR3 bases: TGTGCCAGCAGTTACTCGATAATAGCGGGAGGCGTCGAGCAGTACTTC.